This T cell receptor (beta chain) appears in the sequencing data of a study of beta chain features in type 1 diabetes. The CDR3 extends over 13 amino acids. V dropped 5 bases and J dropped 5 bases, with 12 bases sitting between them. Germline CDR1 and CDR2: PRHDT and FYEKMQ (reference sequence). Regarding this clone: Its target is not known.

Heparinised blood was drawn once per donor, averaging roughly 0.11 L. Expressed TCRB transcripts were sequenced because the isolated RNA had all been reverse transcribed beforehand. Produced via immunoSEQ multiplex PCR; TCRdb's table is partial and in-frame only. The data contain a few hundred thousand clones, roughly 11% of them singletons. The study, taken as a whole, reports: TCRB CDR3s from Type 1 diabetes patients were moderately but significantly shorter in all four CD4+ subsets. Individuals with type 1 diabetes displayed fewer insertions and more deletions at VDJ junctions.

The sequence came from a woman aged 25-40 years in good health. The material sequenced was naive CD4+ T cells from blood. The chain recombines TRBV13 with TRBJ1-1; D remains ambiguous. CDR3 coding DNA: TGTGCCAGCAGCGTCTGGACGGGGACTGAAGCTTTCTTT. This sequence encodes CASSVWTGTEAFF.